Listed below are T cell receptor beta chains from one sample, sequenced in a study of T cell responses to AZD1222 COVID-19 vaccine. This table comes from immunoSEQ multiplex PCR, and its TCRdb copy is limited to in-frame clones, with some not included. The sample shows 150,000 to 200,000 clones, 87% of them seen only once. The specimen was peripheral blood, collected 28 days after the second AZD1222 dose. These receptors originate from an adult who received the AZD1222 COVID-19 vaccine. CDR3s include the opening cysteine and the closing phenylalanine or tryptophan. Each record gives: D gene, J gene, V gene, clone size, CDR3 DNA, CDR3 protein. D genes are given only for firm matches. Not every row has a clone size; where given, it reads once, few, many or a size class.

d_gene: -
j_gene: TRBJ2-1
v_gene: TRBV7-2
abundance: -
CDR3nt: TGTGCCAGCAGCTTGGACAGATTCTCCTACAATGAGCAGTTCTTC
CDR3aa: CASSLDRFSYNEQFF

d_gene: -
j_gene: TRBJ1-3
v_gene: TRBV10-2
abundance: few
CDR3nt: TGCGCCAGCAGTGAGGTGGTGCGCAGAACGGGAAACACCATATATTTT
CDR3aa: CASSEVVRRTGNTIYF

d_gene: -
j_gene: TRBJ1-2
v_gene: TRBV11-2
abundance: once
CDR3nt: TGTGCCAGCAGCTCTACTGGGACAAACTATGGCTACACCTTC
CDR3aa: CASSSTGTNYGYTF

d_gene: TRBD1
j_gene: TRBJ1-2
v_gene: TRBV9
abundance: -
CDR3nt: TGTGCCAGCAGCGTAGACAGGGGCTATGGCTACACCTTC
CDR3aa: CASSVDRGYGYTF

d_gene: -
j_gene: TRBJ1-2
v_gene: TRBV6-1
abundance: -
CDR3nt: TGTGCCAGCAGTGATTTATCAAGGGCAGACACCTATGGCTACACCTTC
CDR3aa: CASSDLSRADTYGYTF

d_gene: -
j_gene: TRBJ1-6
v_gene: TRBV7-8
abundance: -
CDR3nt: TGTGCCAGCAGCCCCGTCGGGGGGAATAATTCACCCCTCCACTTT
CDR3aa: CASSPVGGNNSPLHF

d_gene: -
j_gene: TRBJ1-2
v_gene: TRBV30
abundance: -
CDR3nt: TGTGCCTGGAGTGTACGAGGGCTTGGCTATGGCTACACCTTC
CDR3aa: CAWSVRGLGYGYTF

d_gene: TRBD2
j_gene: TRBJ2-7
v_gene: TRBV6-2/TRBV6-3
abundance: -
CDR3nt: TGTGCCAGCAGTCCCCGCCCCGCGACTAGCGGGGGGGCTTACGAGCAGTACTTC
CDR3aa: CASSPRPATSGGAYEQYF

d_gene: -
j_gene: TRBJ2-7
v_gene: TRBV7-8
abundance: -
CDR3nt: TGTGCCAGCAGCTTACTCGGGGGGCGTGAATACGAGCAGTACTTC
CDR3aa: CASSLLGGREYEQYF

d_gene: TRBD1
j_gene: TRBJ1-2
v_gene: TRBV14
abundance: -
CDR3nt: TGTGCCAGCAGCCCTTCTAGGGGGCTTGGCTACACCTTC
CDR3aa: CASSPSRGLGYTF

d_gene: -
j_gene: TRBJ1-1
v_gene: TRBV19
abundance: -
CDR3nt: TGTGCCAGTAGTATAGTGCCAGGGGACACTGAAGCTTTCTTT
CDR3aa: CASSIVPGDTEAFF

d_gene: -
j_gene: TRBJ1-4
v_gene: TRBV18
abundance: -
CDR3nt: TGTGCCAGCTCAGCACAGGGCACCCCCTATGCAACTAATGAAAAACTGTTTTTT
CDR3aa: CASSAQGTPYATNEKLFF

d_gene: TRBD1
j_gene: TRBJ2-2
v_gene: TRBV4-1
abundance: -
CDR3nt: TGCGCCAGCAGCTCCCGGACAGGGTATTTTGGGGACACCGGGGAGCTGTTTTTT
CDR3aa: CASSSRTGYFGDTGELFF

d_gene: -
j_gene: TRBJ1-2
v_gene: TRBV4-1
abundance: -
CDR3nt: TGCGCCAGCAGCCAAGTGGGTGCCGATGCCATGAAGAGGTATGGCTACACCTTC
CDR3aa: CASSQVGADAMKRYGYTF

d_gene: TRBD2
j_gene: TRBJ2-1
v_gene: TRBV20-1
abundance: few
CDR3nt: TGCAGTGCTAGTCAAGCGGGGGGACTGCGGGAGCAGTTCTTC
CDR3aa: CSASQAGGLREQFF

d_gene: -
j_gene: TRBJ1-4
v_gene: TRBV15
abundance: -
CDR3nt: TGTGCCACCAGCAAAGGGGTGGGCGAAGAAAAACTGTTTTTT
CDR3aa: CATSKGVGEEKLFF

d_gene: -
j_gene: TRBJ2-7
v_gene: TRBV5-1
abundance: -
CDR3nt: TGCGCCAGCAGCATGGCAACGACCTACGAGCAGTACTTC
CDR3aa: CASSMATTYEQYF

d_gene: -
j_gene: TRBJ1-5
v_gene: TRBV18
abundance: -
CDR3nt: TGTGCCAGCTCACTAATGACAGCTAATAGCAATCAGCCCCAGCATTTT
CDR3aa: CASSLMTANSNQPQHF

d_gene: -
j_gene: TRBJ2-7
v_gene: TRBV3-1/TRBV3-2
abundance: -
CDR3nt: TGTGCCAGCAGCCTAAGCTCCTACGAGCAGTACTTC
CDR3aa: CASSLSSYEQYF

d_gene: -
j_gene: TRBJ2-7
v_gene: TRBV2
abundance: -
CDR3nt: TGTGCCAGCAGTGGGGGGGACAGACGGGCCTTC
CDR3aa: CASSGGDRRAF

d_gene: -
j_gene: TRBJ2-1
v_gene: TRBV11-3
abundance: once
CDR3nt: TGTGCCAGCAGCTTAGAAAAATACAATGAGCAGTTCTTC
CDR3aa: CASSLEKYNEQFF

d_gene: -
j_gene: TRBJ1-2
v_gene: TRBV7-9
abundance: few
CDR3nt: TGTGCCAGCAGCTGGAGGGACTCCTATTTACCGTATGGCTACACCTTC
CDR3aa: CASSWRDSYLPYGYTF

d_gene: -
j_gene: TRBJ2-7
v_gene: TRBV5-1
abundance: -
CDR3nt: TGCGCCAGCAGCCCGGGGGCCCAAAGTTCATATGCCTACGAGCAGTACTTC
CDR3aa: CASSPGAQSSYAYEQYF

d_gene: TRBD1
j_gene: TRBJ1-4
v_gene: TRBV3-1/TRBV3-2
abundance: few
CDR3nt: TGTGCCAGCAGCCCCCCGGGAAGGACAGGGGAGAGCCATGAAAAACTGTTTTTT
CDR3aa: CASSPPGRTGESHEKLFF

d_gene: -
j_gene: TRBJ1-5
v_gene: TRBV12-3/TRBV12-4
abundance: -
CDR3nt: TGTGCCAGCAGTTTCACGGGGCCCCAGCATTTT
CDR3aa: CASSFTGPQHF

d_gene: TRBD1
j_gene: TRBJ1-3
v_gene: TRBV19
abundance: -
CDR3nt: TGTGCCACCGAGACAGGGTATTTTACTGGAAACACCATATATTTT
CDR3aa: CATETGYFTGNTIYF

d_gene: -
j_gene: TRBJ2-1
v_gene: TRBV18
abundance: -
CDR3nt: TGTGCCAGCTCACTGGTAGCGGCCCCCCAGGGGGAGCAGTTCTTC
CDR3aa: CASSLVAAPQGEQFF

d_gene: -
j_gene: TRBJ1-1
v_gene: TRBV19
abundance: -
CDR3nt: TGTGCCAGTAGTATAATTGGCAGGCGGAACACTGAAGCTTTCTTT
CDR3aa: CASSIIGRRNTEAFF

d_gene: -
j_gene: TRBJ1-1
v_gene: TRBV9
abundance: -
CDR3nt: TGTGCCAGCAGCGCCGCTCGGACTGTTGAAGCTTTCTTT
CDR3aa: CASSAARTVEAFF

d_gene: TRBD1
j_gene: TRBJ2-2
v_gene: TRBV16
abundance: -
CDR3nt: TGTGCCAGCAGCCTTGGACAGGTAGCAAACACCGGGGAGCTGTTTTTT
CDR3aa: CASSLGQVANTGELFF

d_gene: TRBD1
j_gene: TRBJ1-1
v_gene: TRBV18
abundance: -
CDR3nt: TGTGCCAGCTCACCTGACAGGGTCACACCGGGCACTGAAGCTTTCTTT
CDR3aa: CASSPDRVTPGTEAFF

d_gene: TRBD1
j_gene: TRBJ1-1
v_gene: TRBV29-1
abundance: -
CDR3nt: TGCAGCGTCCAGGGGGCCCCGACTGAAGCTTTCTTT
CDR3aa: CSVQGAPTEAFF

d_gene: -
j_gene: TRBJ1-5
v_gene: TRBV28
abundance: -
CDR3nt: TGTGCCAGCATCGGCCGAAAATTGGACCGGGGCAATCAGCCCCAGCATTTT
CDR3aa: CASIGRKLDRGNQPQHF

d_gene: -
j_gene: TRBJ1-4
v_gene: TRBV6-2/TRBV6-3
abundance: -
CDR3nt: TGTGCCAGCAGTTCCGCGGGGACAACTAATGAAAAACTGTTTTTT
CDR3aa: CASSSAGTTNEKLFF

d_gene: -
j_gene: TRBJ2-7
v_gene: TRBV6-4
abundance: -
CDR3nt: TGTGCCAGCTGGATATGTTACGAGCAGTACTTC
CDR3aa: CASWICYEQYF

d_gene: -
j_gene: TRBJ1-1
v_gene: TRBV29-1
abundance: -
CDR3nt: TGCAGCGAAAGAGGGGGAAACACTGAAGCTTTCTTT
CDR3aa: CSERGGNTEAFF

d_gene: -
j_gene: TRBJ2-7
v_gene: TRBV12-5
abundance: -
CDR3nt: TGTGCTAGTGGTCGATCCGAGGGGGGACACCTCTACGAGCAGTACTTC
CDR3aa: CASGRSEGGHLYEQYF

d_gene: -
j_gene: TRBJ1-1
v_gene: TRBV10-2
abundance: -
CDR3nt: TGCGCCAGCAGTCCGGGACACTGGAACACTGAAGCTTTCTTT
CDR3aa: CASSPGHWNTEAFF

d_gene: -
j_gene: TRBJ1-2
v_gene: TRBV11-2
abundance: -
CDR3nt: TGTGCCAGCAGCTTAGGGCTGGATGGCTACACCTTC
CDR3aa: CASSLGLDGYTF

d_gene: -
j_gene: TRBJ2-7
v_gene: TRBV29-1
abundance: -
CDR3nt: TGCAGCGTTGGGCAAAACCCCTACGAGCAGTACTTC
CDR3aa: CSVGQNPYEQYF

d_gene: -
j_gene: TRBJ1-6
v_gene: TRBV30
abundance: -
CDR3nt: TGTGCCTGGAGTAGACGGGAACAGTATAATTCACCCCTCCACTTT
CDR3aa: CAWSRREQYNSPLHF

d_gene: TRBD1
j_gene: TRBJ1-1
v_gene: TRBV5-1
abundance: -
CDR3nt: TGCGCCAGCAGCCTCGGACAGGGGCTTCTGAACACTGAAGCTTTCTTT
CDR3aa: CASSLGQGLLNTEAFF

d_gene: -
j_gene: TRBJ1-3
v_gene: TRBV7-9
abundance: -
CDR3nt: TGTGCCAGCAGCTTAGAGGGTACTGGAAACACCATATATTTT
CDR3aa: CASSLEGTGNTIYF

d_gene: -
j_gene: TRBJ1-2
v_gene: TRBV7-2
abundance: -
CDR3nt: TGTGCCAGCAGCCGCCGGGAGTATGGCTACACCTTC
CDR3aa: CASSRREYGYTF

d_gene: -
j_gene: TRBJ1-5
v_gene: TRBV15
abundance: -
CDR3nt: TGTGCCACCAGCTCTACAAAAAGTCAGCCCCAGCATTTT
CDR3aa: CATSSTKSQPQHF

d_gene: -
j_gene: TRBJ1-4
v_gene: TRBV4-2
abundance: -
CDR3nt: TGTGCCAGCAGCCAAGGGAGAGCCGAAGAAAAACTGTTTTTT
CDR3aa: CASSQGRAEEKLFF

d_gene: TRBD2
j_gene: TRBJ2-5
v_gene: TRBV5-4
abundance: -
CDR3nt: TGTGCCAGCCGCCCGGGGGTAGCGGGGGAGGAGACCCAGTACTTC
CDR3aa: CASRPGVAGEETQYF

d_gene: TRBD1
j_gene: TRBJ1-3
v_gene: TRBV6-1
abundance: -
CDR3nt: TGTGCCAGCAGTGCAGGGACAGGGGGCAGTGGAAACACCATATATTTT
CDR3aa: CASSAGTGGSGNTIYF